This passage covers 29 T cell receptor beta chains from one sample sequenced in a study of spatial heterogeneity in lung cancer. Time point described: sample taken at primary tumor resection. From the 5' RACE reads, TCRdb called clonotypes with MiXCR, one entry per CDR3 protein. Of tens of thousands of distinct CDR3 sequences in the sample, less than 9% were seen once. The sample in question was PBMCs, obtained at surgery. The receptors were sampled from a female donor with early-stage non-small cell lung cancer.

In its sample, this clonotype was seen a few times. The J gene is TRBJ2-3, the V gene TRBV24-1, with 13 bases aligning to TRBD2. Germline V CDR1 and CDR2: KGHDR, SFDVKD. This CDR3 is 18 amino acids long. V lost 3 bases and J lost 6; bases outside the gene matches: 11. CDR3: CATSDPGTSGATRDTQYF. DNA of the CDR3: TGTGCCACCAGTGATCCCGGGACTAGCGGGGCCACACGGGATACGCAGTATTTT.

This clonotype was recorded at least ten times. The chain has TRBV7-2 and TRBJ1-4, with 9 bases that match TRBD1. Germline trimming cut 5 bases from V and 3 bases from J; bases unmatched to any gene: 10. The V gene's germline CDR1 is SGHTA and CDR2 FQGNSA. This CDR3 comprises 17 residues. The CDR3 DNA reads as TGTGCCAGCAGCCCGGCGGGACAGGGTGGAGCTAATGAAAAACTGTTTTTT. Translating it yields CASSPAGQGGANEKLFF.

In its sample, this clonotype was seen many times. This rearrangement joins TRBV5-1 to TRBJ2-1; TRBD2 agrees at 8 bases. Trimming removed 4 bases from V and 5 bases from J; junction bases left unmatched: 8. The CDR3 is 15 amino acids. From germline, CDR1 is SGHRS and CDR2 YFSETQ. The CDR3 here is CASSDSSGLHNEQFF. The CDR3 DNA follows: TGCGCCAGCAGCGATTCTAGCGGGCTACACAATGAGCAGTTCTTC.

The table lists this clonotype with a few counts. The gene calls are TRBV7-2 and TRBJ2-1; 7 positions agree with TRBD2. Trimming took 6 bases from V and 3 from J; bases not matched to a gene: 8. This CDR3 is 15 amino acids long. Germline V CDR1 and CDR2: SGHTA, FQGNSA. The CDR3 DNA is TGTGCCAGCAGGATAGACCCTAGCGGCTACAATGAGCAGTTCTTC. Amino acid sequence: CASRIDPSGYNEQFF.

This clonotype was detected ten times or more. The CDR3 loop reads CASSPLPGQGRQPQHF. In DNA form, the CDR3 reads TGTGCCAGCAGTCCACTCCCTGGACAGGGAAGGCAGCCCCAGCATTTT. The chain uses TRBV6-1 and TRBJ1-5; 8 positions match TRBD1. Unmatched junction bases numbered 13, after V lost 5 bases and J lost 7 bases. Germline V gene sequence: CDR1 MNHNS, CDR2 SASEGT. This CDR3 is 16 amino acids long.

This clonotype was detected only a few times. This chain connects TRBV7-2 to TRBJ1-6; tentative D call: TRBD1 (5 bases). In germline, CDR1 is SGHTA, CDR2 FQGNSA. V was pared by 5 bases and J by 9 bases, with 17 bases between. The CDR3 spans 15 residues. CDR3 sequence: CASSPDRSSGSPLHF. In DNA form, the CDR3 reads TGTGCCAGCAGCCCCGACAGAAGTTCGGGTTCACCCCTCCACTTT.

This clonotype was seen at least ten times. The V gene is TRBV25-1, the J gene TRBJ1-1, with TRBD1 as a possible D gene (6 bases). Germline V gives CDR1 MGHDK, CDR2 SYGVNS. V was shortened by 2 bases and J by 3 bases, with 10 bases between the two germline ends. This CDR3 region has 14 residues. The CDR3 sequence is CASSETGAYTEAFF. In DNA form, the CDR3 reads TGTGCCAGCAGTGAAACGGGGGCGTACACTGAAGCTTTCTTT.

This clonotype was recorded a few times. The V gene is TRBV19, the J gene TRBJ2-1, with 7 bases matching TRBD2. The J segment lost 7 bases and the V segment lost 4 bases, leaving 7 bases of the junction unmatched. Germline-derived CDR1 and CDR2 are LNHDA and SQIVND (reference sequence). The CDR3 spans 14 residues. The DNA of the CDR3 is TGTGCCAGTAGTAGCGGGAGAACAATGAATGAGCAGTTCTTC. Its translation is CASSSGRTMNEQFF.

The genes are TRBV20-1 and TRBJ2-7; 11 bases are a match to TRBD1. The CDR3 consists of 15 residues. The V gene's germline CDR1 is DFQATT and CDR2 SNEGSKA (reference sequence). The trim removed 0 bases at V and 5 bases at J, leaving 6 bases unmatched. CDR3 nucleotide sequence: TGCAGTGCTAGAGACCCCGGGACAGGGGGGGACGAGCAGTACTTC. Translation gives CSARDPGTGGDEQYF.

In the case of this clonotype: A clone one base away is much larger, so this may be a read error. The V call is TRBV7-2, the J call TRBJ2-3; TRBD2 aligns across 10 bases. The CDR3 length is 15 residues. Unmatched junction bases numbered 9, after V lost 7 bases and J lost 5 bases. Germline CDR1 and CDR2: SGHTA and FQGNSA. The CDR3 DNA follows: TGTGCCAGCAACTCGAGCGGGGGGGCAGGAGATACGCAGTATTTT. It specifies CASNSSGGAGDTQYF.

In this sample, this clonotype turned up many times. The V and J genes are TRBV3-2 and TRBJ2-7; the table's D call, TRBD1, has no DNA check behind it. TRBV3-2 is deemed a pseudogene. This CDR3 contains 14 residues. DNA for the CDR3: TGTGCCAGCAGCCAAGTGGACCCCCGCCCCGAGCAGTACTTC. Translating gives CASSQVDPRPEQYF.

At least ten counts were recorded for this clonotype. For the CDR3, the DNA is TGCAGTGTAATGGACTTATCCAATGAGCAGTTCTTC. It codes for CSVMDLSNEQFF. The chain joins TRBV20-1 to TRBJ2-1; D may be TRBD2 (5 bases). CDR3 size: 12 residues. V gave up 7 bases and J gave up 6 bases, with 13 bases separating them. Germline V gene data show CDR1 as DFQATT and CDR2 as SNEGSKA (reference sequence).

Here the CDR3 reads CASSSLLYEQYF. DNA of the CDR3: TGTGCCAGCAGCTCCCTTCTCTACGAGCAGTACTTC. The chain carries TRBV7-8 and TRBJ2-7; no definite D call. V lost 4 bases and J 3 bases, leaving 7 bases between the germline ends. Germline V gene data show CDR1 as SGHVS and CDR2 as FQNEAQ. The CDR3 has 12 residues.

The V call is TRBV4-3, the J call TRBJ2-3; TRBD1 is a possible D gene (5 bases). The CDR3 extends over 14 amino acids. V shed 5 bases and J shed 2 bases, with 11 bases lying between them. The germline V gene encodes CDR1 LGHNA and CDR2 YSLEER. The CDR3 spells CASSGAPYTDTQYF. The DNA of the CDR3 is TGCGCCAGCAGCGGGGCGCCCTACACAGATACGCAGTATTTT.

This clonotype was observed at least ten times. This chain links TRBV20-1 with TRBJ2-5, with TRBD2 matching 10 bases. CDR3 length: 14 amino acids. Germline CDR1 reads DFQATT; CDR2 reads SNEGSKA (reference sequence). Trimming cost V 3 bases and J 5 bases; bases outside gene matches: 6. CDR3 residues: CSARFLAGDETQYF. CDR3 bases: TGCAGTGCTAGGTTTCTAGCGGGAGACGAGACCCAGTACTTC.

This clonotype was seen a few times. A junction boundary mismatches the germline segment, possibly from a read error. The chain uses TRBV20-1 and TRBJ2-3; D gene ambiguous. This CDR3 comprises 13 residues. From germline, CDR1 is DFQATT and CDR2 SNEGSKA (reference sequence). The CDR3 DNA reads as TGCAGTGCCAGAGATACGGGTGTGGATACGCAGTATTTT. As protein: CSARDTGVDTQYF.

This clonotype showed up many times. The chain is built from TRBV27 and TRBJ1-1; possibly TRBD1 for D (6 bases). Trimming removed 5 bases from V and 2 bases from J, with 15 bases in between. This CDR3 has 15 residues. The germline V gene has CDR1 MNHEY and CDR2 SMNVEV (reference sequence). In DNA, the CDR3 is TGTGCCAGCAGTATCGACGGACAGCTCAACACTGAAGCTTTCTTT. Its translation is CASSIDGQLNTEAFF.

The table lists this clonotype with a few counts. V gene TRBV6-6 combines with J gene TRBJ2-5; possible D gene TRBD2, 6 bases. Germline CDR1 reads MNHNY; CDR2 reads SVGAGI (reference sequence). This CDR3 region has 14 residues. The V end lost 6 bases, the J end lost 4 bases, and 15 bases lay between the germline ends. CDR3 residues: CASRGGAGGETQYF. The DNA of the CDR3 is TGTGCCAGCAGGGGGGGAGCCGGGGGAGAGACCCAGTACTTC.

This clonotype was seen a few times. The V gene is TRBV5-1, the J gene TRBJ2-1, with 7 bases fitting TRBD1. The J segment lost 8 bases and the V segment lost 0 bases, leaving 5 bases of the junction unmatched. This CDR3 contains 14 residues. Germline V gene data show CDR1 as SGHRS and CDR2 as YFSETQ. In nucleotides, the CDR3 is TGCGCCAGCAGCTTGGAGGGGGCGGGTGATGAGCAGTTCTTC. This codes for CASSLEGAGDEQFF.

This clonotype turned up a few times. The chain links TRBV2 to TRBJ1-1, with 10 bases lining up with TRBD1. V gave up 4 bases and J gave up 4 bases; unmatched junction bases: 0. Germline V gives CDR1 SNHLY, CDR2 FYNNEI. This CDR3 has 13 amino acids. CDR3 in DNA: TGTGCCAGCAGTGGGACAGGGGGCACTGAAGCTTTCTTT. Residues: CASSGTGGTEAFF. The whole variable domain, remainder taken from reference TRBV2 and TRBJ1-1, is EPEVTQTPSHQVTQMGQEVILRCVPISNHLYFYWYRQILGQKVEFLVSFYNNEISEKSEIFDDQFSVERPDGSNFTLKIRSTKLEDSAMYFCASSGTGGTEAFFGQGTRLTVV.

The chain links TRBV30 to TRBJ2-3; 8 nucleotides match TRBD2. J lost 1 base, V lost 7 bases, and 7 bases had no gene match. Looked up from germline, CDR1 is GTSNPN and CDR2 is SVGIG (reference sequence). The CDR3 contains 14 residues. The CDR3 loop reads CASTLSGGTDTQYF. DNA for the CDR3: TGTGCCTCTACCCTTAGCGGGGGCACAGATACGCAGTATTTT.

This clonotype was picked up many times. V gene TRBV11-2 combines with J gene TRBJ2-5, with D possibly TRBD2 on 5 matching bases. V was cut by 5 bases and J by 5 bases, with 12 bases left in between. CDR3 length equals 13 residues. Germline CDR1 is SGHAT and CDR2 is FQNNGV. The CDR3 loop is CASSPGVWETQYF. CDR3 sequence (DNA): TGTGCCAGCAGCCCCGGGGTCTGGGAGACCCAGTACTTC.

Many counts were recorded for this clonotype. The rearrangement links TRBV12-3 or TRBV12-4 to TRBJ1-6, with TRBD1 matching 9 bases. Losses at the gene ends were 3 bases for V and 3 bases for J; bases not matched to a gene: 3. The CDR3 consists of 16 residues. CDR3 bases: TGTGCCAGCAGTTTCTCGACAGGGGGCTATAATTCACCCCTCCACTTT. Its protein is CASSFSTGGYNSPLHF.

About this clonotype: A read error may produce the germline difference seen at one junction end. The genes are TRBV27 and TRBJ1-6, with no clear D. Germline V gene sequence: CDR1 MNHEY, CDR2 SMNVEV (reference sequence). There are 13 residues in the CDR3. The CDR3 is CVSSFNYNSPLHF. CDR3 nucleotides: TGTGTCAGCAGTTTTAACTATAATTCACCCCTCCACTTT.

This clonotype was picked up a small number of times. The CDR3 is CASSLERQSGELFF. CDR3 DNA: TGTGCCAGCAGCTTAGAACGTCAGAGCGGGGAGCTGTTTTTT. The V and J genes are TRBV11-2 and TRBJ2-2; no definite D call. CDR3 length equals 14 residues. Between the trimmed V and J ends, which lost 0 bases and 7 bases, there was a span of 9 bases. CDR1 SGHAT and CDR2 FQNNGV come from the germline V gene.

This clonotype came up many times. The chain joins TRBV5-1 to TRBJ2-1; 9 nucleotides match TRBD2. This CDR3 has 15 residues. Germline values: CDR1 SGHRS, CDR2 YFSETQ. V lost 4 bases, J lost 7 bases, and 9 bases stayed unmatched. The CDR3 is CASSTYSGGSNEQFF. The CDR3 coding sequence is TGCGCCAGCAGCACCTATAGCGGGGGATCTAATGAGCAGTTCTTC.

This clonotype was seen many times. This chain links TRBV10-3 with TRBJ2-3; 7 nucleotides agree with TRBD2. V was clipped by 2 bases and J by 4 bases; unmatched bases: 3. The CDR3 length is 14 residues. Germline V gene lookup returns CDR1 ENHRY and CDR2 SYGVKD. CDR3: CAISESGVADTQYF. Here the CDR3 DNA reads TGTGCCATCAGTGAGAGCGGGGTAGCAGATACGCAGTATTTT.

This clonotype was detected only a few times. J is TRBJ2-1 and V is TRBV11-2, with 10 bases that match TRBD2. Germline V CDR1 and CDR2: SGHAT, FQNNGV. The CDR3 has 15 amino acids. The J segment lost 1 base and the V segment lost 9 bases, leaving 6 bases of the junction unmatched. The CDR3 DNA sequence: TGTGCCAGTAGAGAGGGACTAGCGTCCTACAATGAGCAGTTCTTC. Its protein product is CASREGLASYNEQFF.

The sample holds many counts of this clonotype. CDR3 nucleotides: TGTGCCAGCAGCGGGGGACTAGCGGGGGTAAGCTCCTACAATGAGCAGTTCTTC. As protein: CASSGGLAGVSSYNEQFF. The chain employs TRBV5-4 and TRBJ2-1; 14 bases agree with TRBD2. The CDR3 totals 18 residues. V trimming: 4 bases; J trimming: 0 bases; junction bases outside the gene matches: 6. Germline V CDR1 and CDR2: SGHNT, YYREEE (reference sequence).